Each of the 16 T cell receptor beta chains below was sequenced from the same sample in a study of cytomegalovirus exposure and HLA in healthy donors. Researchers ran the PCR with 60 Vbeta and 13 Jbeta primers. This table comes from immunoSEQ multiplex PCR, and its TCRdb copy is limited to in-frame clones, with some not included. Of 150,000 to 200,000 clones listed, roughly 80% are singletons. Specimen: PBMCs. The source is a human donor in good health.

V usage is TRBV9 and J usage is TRBJ1-1; possibly TRBD1 for D (6 bases). Germline CDR1 reads SGDLS; CDR2 reads YYNGEE. The V end lost 3 bases, the J end lost 10 bases, and 16 bases lay between the germline ends. The CDR3 runs 13 residues. CDR3 region: CASSGVRGGGAFF. CDR3 nucleotide sequence: TGTGCCAGCAGCGGAGTCAGGGGTGGTGGAGCTTTCTTT.

The V and J genes are TRBV5-6 and TRBJ1-1; D uncertain. Germline V gene sequence: CDR1 SGHDT, CDR2 YYEEEE. The CDR3 consists of 12 residues. Trimming left V 4 bases short and J 5 bases short, with 9 bases between. CDR3 nucleotide sequence: TGTGCCAGCAGCACTATTAGGACTGAAGCTTTCTTT. Translation: CASSTIRTEAFF.

The chain is built from TRBV5-1 and TRBJ2-1, with a weak D call TRBD2 (7 bases). CDR3 length equals 17 residues. The V gene's germline CDR1 is SGHRS and CDR2 YFSETQ. V lost 4 bases and J lost 5, with 22 bases in between. CDR3 residues: CASSPLGGAGLDNEQFF. The CDR3 DNA is TGCGCCAGCAGCCCCCTTGGGGGGGCCGGGTTAGACAATGAGCAGTTCTTC.

The chain joins TRBV11-3 to TRBJ1-1, with D possibly being TRBD1 (6 bases). CDR1 and CDR2 (germline): SGHNT, YENEEA. Trimming cost V 5 bases and J 4 bases, with 17 bases left between them. The CDR3 sequence is 15 residues long. DNA for the CDR3: TGTGCCAGCAGCCCCGACAGGTCGGCGGTCACTGAAGCTTTCTTT. This encodes CASSPDRSAVTEAFF.

V gene TRBV4-1 combines with J gene TRBJ1-1, with 9 bases fitting TRBD1. The CDR3 consists of 15 residues. The V and J ends lost 5 bases and 4 bases, in that order; junction bases with no gene match: 8. Germline-derived CDR1 and CDR2 are MGHRA and YSYEKL. CDR3 DNA sequence: TGCGCCAGCAGCTTCCCGGGACAGGGAGTCACTGAAGCTTTCTTT. This translates into CASSFPGQGVTEAFF.

This clone was recorded once. The chain joins TRBV5-1 to TRBJ2-2; D is undetermined. Germline V gives CDR1 SGHRS, CDR2 YFSETQ. This CDR3 is built from 14 residues. The V end lost 0 bases, the J end lost 6 bases, and 9 bases lay between the germline ends. The CDR3 sequence: CASSLDSLSGELFF. In nucleotides, the CDR3 is TGCGCCAGCAGCTTGGACAGCCTGTCCGGGGAGCTGTTTTTT.

The chain couples TRBV5-1 to TRBJ2-2; D might be TRBD1 (5 bases). CDR1 SGHRS and CDR2 YFSETQ come from the germline V gene. V gave up 0 bases and J gave up 0 bases, with 12 bases separating them. The CDR3 is made up of 17 amino acids. CDR3 DNA: TGCGCCAGCAGCTTGGGTGTCTGGGGCCCGAACACCGGGGAGCTGTTTTTT. Translation: CASSLGVWGPNTGELFF.

This rearrangement joins TRBV9 to TRBJ1-1; D is uncertain. The germline V gene has CDR1 SGDLS and CDR2 YYNGEE. V lost 4 bases, J lost 1 base, and 11 bases lay in between. This CDR3 contains 14 residues. CDR3 amino acids: CASSPRGTNTEAFF. DNA of the CDR3: TGTGCCAGCAGCCCCCGGGGAACGAACACTGAAGCTTTCTTT.

Details on this clone: This same CDR3 is encoded by further DNA sequences in the sample. The DNA for the CDR3 is TGTGCCAGCAGGACCGGGACAGGGGTCCACAATGAGCAGTTCTTC. Translation: CASRTGTGVHNEQFF. The V gene is TRBV2, the J gene TRBJ2-1; TRBD1 matches at 10 bases. The V gene's germline CDR1 is SNHLY and CDR2 FYNNEI. The V and J ends lost 6 bases and 5 bases, in that order; junction bases with no gene match: 7. The CDR3 totals 15 residues.

The count of this clone is one. V gene TRBV9 combines with J gene TRBJ1-5; possible D gene TRBD1, 5 bases. The CDR3 consists of 15 residues. Deletions cut 4 bases from V and 5 bases from J, with 16 bases between. Per the germline V gene, CDR1 is SGDLS and CDR2 is YYNGEE. The CDR3 DNA reads as TGTGCCAGCAGCACACACGCCGGGGGTTATCAGCCCCAGCATTTT. Translating gives CASSTHAGGYQPQHF.

To note about this clone: Germline is not matched at one junction end, which may reflect a read error. The chain links TRBV11-2 to TRBJ1-4, with a weak D call TRBD1 (5 bases). CDR3 length equals 15 residues. Germline CDR1 is SGHAT and CDR2 is FQNNGV. This chain's CDR3 is CASSYPGRANEKLFF. In nucleotides, the CDR3 is TGTGCCAGCAGCTATCCCGGCAGGGCTAACGAAAAACTGTTTTTT.

Only a few counts were recorded for this clone. This chain joins TRBV11-3 and TRBJ2-7; 8 bases line up with TRBD1. This CDR3 spans 14 amino acids. The V and J ends lost 5 bases and 2 bases, in that order; junction bases with no gene match: 5. CDR1 is SGHNT and CDR2 is YENEEA in the germline V gene. The CDR3, as DNA: TGTGCCAGCAGCACAGGGGGGTCTACCTACGAGCAGTACTTC. Protein: CASSTGGSTYEQYF.

This clone was counted once. The chain is built from TRBV5-1 and TRBJ2-2; 7 positions match TRBD1. The CDR3 consists of 13 residues. Losses at the gene ends were 3 bases for V and 6 bases for J; bases not matched to a gene: 2. Germline V gene lookup returns CDR1 SGHRS and CDR2 YFSETQ. The CDR3 protein is CASSWDSPGELFF. DNA for the CDR3: TGCGCCAGCAGCTGGGACAGCCCCGGGGAGCTGTTTTTT.

This chain connects TRBV15 to TRBJ1-5; 7 nucleotides agree with TRBD1. V lost 0 bases to trimming and J lost 0 bases; unmatched junction nucleotides: 8. Germline V gives CDR1 LNHNV, CDR2 YYDKDF (reference sequence). The CDR3 totals 18 residues. The CDR3 DNA reads TGTGCCACCAGCAGAGATTTGACAGGGCGGAATAGCAATCAGCCCCAGCATTTT. This codes for CATSRDLTGRNSNQPQHF. The complete variable domain, with remaining parts taken from reference TRBV15 and TRBJ1-5, reads DAMVIQNPRYQVTQFGKPVTLSCSQTLNHNVMYWYQQKSSQAPKLLFHYYDKDFNNEADTPDNFQSRRPNTSFCFLDIRSPGLGDTAMYLCATSRDLTGRNSNQPQHFGDGTRLSIL.

This rearrangement joins TRBV7-9 to TRBJ1-4; possible D gene TRBD1, 5 bases. V lost 5 bases and J 10 bases, leaving 8 bases between the germline ends. CDR1 is SEHNR and CDR2 is FQNEAQ in the germline V gene (reference sequence). The CDR3 runs to 11 residues. As DNA, the CDR3 is TGTGCCAGCAGCCAGGGTAGAAAACTGTTTTTT. Amino acid sequence: CASSQGRKLFF.

The gene calls are TRBV15 and TRBJ2-3; D unclear. Deletions cut 3 bases from V and 0 bases from J, with 7 bases between. CDR1 LNHNV and CDR2 YYDKDF come from the germline V gene (reference sequence). The CDR3 length is 14 residues. The CDR3 reads CATSSPQSTDTQYF. The CDR3 region has the DNA TGTGCCACCAGCAGCCCGCAGAGCACAGATACGCAGTATTTT.